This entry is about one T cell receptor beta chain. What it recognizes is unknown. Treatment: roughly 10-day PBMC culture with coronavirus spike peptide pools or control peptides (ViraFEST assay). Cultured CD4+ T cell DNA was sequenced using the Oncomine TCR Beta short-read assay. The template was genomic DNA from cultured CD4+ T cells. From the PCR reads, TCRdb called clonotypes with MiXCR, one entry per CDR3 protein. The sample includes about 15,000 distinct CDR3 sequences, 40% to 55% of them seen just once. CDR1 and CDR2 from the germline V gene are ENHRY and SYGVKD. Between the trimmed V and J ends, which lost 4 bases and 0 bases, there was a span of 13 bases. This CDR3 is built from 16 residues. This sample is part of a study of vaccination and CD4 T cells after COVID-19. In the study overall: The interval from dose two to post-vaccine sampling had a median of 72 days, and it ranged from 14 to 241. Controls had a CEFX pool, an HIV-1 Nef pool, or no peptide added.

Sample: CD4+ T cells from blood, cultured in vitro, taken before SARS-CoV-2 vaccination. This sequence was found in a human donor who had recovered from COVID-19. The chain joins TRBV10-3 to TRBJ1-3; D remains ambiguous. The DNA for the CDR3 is TGTGCCATCAGTGCCCCCCCCGGGAGCTCTGGAAACACCATATATTTT. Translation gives CAISAPPGSSGNTIYF.